The 19 T cell receptor beta chains reported below all come from one sample, sequenced in a study of blood T cell repertoires in COVID-19 (TCRdb year 2020). Libraries were prepared through the immunoSEQ multiplex PCR assay. The source is immuneACCESS, and TCRdb retained only in-frame sequences with V and J called. Part of the clones is not carried over; for the studies checked, unresolved V genes explain less than half of this, and the remainder is unexplained. This sample lists 250,000 to 300,000 clones; 80% to 90% were detected once. The top ten constitute roughly a tenth of the sample. The specimen sequenced was peripheral blood. These receptors all stem from an older woman with COVID-19, enrolled during active disease.

The chain joins TRBV7-3 to TRBJ2-3; possible D gene TRBD2, 6 bases. There are 17 residues in the CDR3. In germline, CDR1 is SGHTA, CDR2 FQGTGA. V was shortened by 4 bases and J by 2 bases, with 19 bases between the two germline ends. The CDR3 DNA reads TGTGCCAGCAGCTCAACCGGGACTTCTTTCAACACAGATACGCAGTATTTT. Its translation is CASSSTGTSFNTDTQYF.

The sample holds a few counts of this clone. V gene TRBV15 combines with J gene TRBJ1-4, with no clear D. Trimming shortened V by 0 bases and J by 6 bases, and 5 bases separated the two germline ends. The CDR3 has 13 amino acids. Germline assignment: CDR1 LNHNV and CDR2 YYDKDF (reference sequence). CDR3 loop: CATSRDRDEKLFF. The CDR3 DNA reads TGTGCCACCAGCAGAGACCGGGATGAAAAACTGTTTTTT.

This chain links TRBV4-2 with TRBJ1-1, with 10 bases lining up with TRBD1. V lost 5 bases, J lost 4 bases, and 7 bases stayed unmatched. Per the germline V gene, CDR1 is LGHNA and CDR2 is YNFKEQ. The CDR3 is made up of 15 amino acids. CDR3 amino acids: CASSTPGQGSTEAFF. The CDR3 DNA is TGTGCCAGCAGCACCCCGGGACAGGGGTCCACTGAAGCTTTCTTT.

The gene calls are TRBV5-1 and TRBJ1-3; D unresolved. The CDR3 consists of 14 residues. The germline V gene encodes CDR1 SGHRS and CDR2 YFSETQ. The ends were cut back, 3 bases at V and 2 bases at J, with 9 bases in the middle. Here the CDR3 DNA reads TGCGCCAGCAGCTCGGCTAGCGCTGGAAACACCATATATTTT. It yields the protein CASSSASAGNTIYF.

The chain uses TRBV6-5 and TRBJ2-2; TRBD1 agrees at 11 bases. The length of the CDR3 is 13 residues. V was clipped by 11 bases and J by 5 bases; unmatched bases: 4. Germline CDR1 MNHEY, CDR2 SVGAGI. CDR3 DNA sequence: TGTGCCGGGGGGACAGGGGGAACCGGGGAGCTGTTTTTT. Encoded protein: CAGGTGGTGELFF.

V gene TRBV19 combines with J gene TRBJ1-1; possible D gene TRBD1, 5 bases. CDR1 and CDR2 from the germline V gene are LNHDA and SQIVND (reference sequence). There are 14 residues in the CDR3. V dropped 7 bases and J dropped 4 bases, with 16 bases sitting between them. The DNA for the CDR3 is TGTGCCAGTAACCTGGGTTGGGGGGTCACTGAAGCTTTCTTT. Translated: CASNLGWGVTEAFF.

The chain carries TRBV3-1 (or the pseudogene TRBV3-2) and TRBJ2-3, with 8 bases aligning to TRBD2. From germline, CDR1 is LGHDT and CDR2 YNNKEL (reference sequence). After removal of 4 bases from V and 0 bases from J, the junction contained 3 bases not matched to a gene. This CDR3 is 15 amino acids long. The CDR3 DNA is TGTGCCAGCAGCCCGACGGGGGGGAGCACAGATACGCAGTATTTT. This codes for CASSPTGGSTDTQYF.

The chain couples TRBV20-1 to TRBJ2-7; perhaps TRBD2 as D (6 bases). The CDR3 loop spans 15 amino acids. Per the germline V gene, CDR1 is DFQATT and CDR2 is SNEGSKA (reference sequence). V lost 3 bases, J lost 0 bases, and 15 bases lay in between. The CDR3 protein is CSASSLSGSSYEQYF. CDR3 nucleotide sequence: TGCAGTGCTAGTTCCCTTAGCGGCAGCTCCTACGAGCAGTACTTC.

The chain has TRBV29-1 and TRBJ1-2, with TRBD1 identical over 7 bases. Germline V CDR1 and CDR2: SQVTM, ANQGSEA. This CDR3 region has 14 residues. With 5 bases clipped from V and 5 bases from J, the junction kept 11 bases outside the gene matches. The CDR3 here is CSVRGTVGEYGYTF. The CDR3 nucleotides are TGCAGCGTTCGTGGGACAGTCGGGGAATATGGCTACACCTTC.

The chain is built from TRBV12-3 or TRBV12-4 and TRBJ1-1; D gene uncertain. The CDR3 is 12 residues long. Trimming pared 6 bases from V and 1 base from J, leaving 6 bases between. The CDR3 sequence: CASRRQNTEAFF. The CDR3 region has the DNA TGTGCCAGCAGGCGACAGAACACTGAAGCTTTCTTT.

J is TRBJ2-4 and V is TRBV30; TRBD1 matches 10 bases. V lost 2 bases and J lost 5; bases outside the gene matches: 3. The germline V gene encodes CDR1 GTSNPN and CDR2 SVGIG (reference sequence). This CDR3 has 14 amino acids. The CDR3 spells CAWSLGQGQNIQYF. Written as DNA, the CDR3 is TGTGCCTGGAGTTTGGGACAGGGGCAAAACATTCAGTACTTC. The variable domain in full, with the rest retrieved from reference TRBV30 and TRBJ2-4, is SQTIHQWPATLVQPVGSPLSLECTVEGTSNPNLYWYRQAAGRGLQLLFYSVGIGQISSEVPQNLSASRPQDRQFILSSKKLLLSDSGFYLCAWSLGQGQNIQYFGAGTRLSVL.

The V and J genes are TRBV28 and TRBJ1-4; 7 bases fit TRBD1. The CDR3 sequence is 15 residues long. Germline assignment: CDR1 MDHEN and CDR2 SYDVKM. The V and J ends lost 6 bases and 0 bases, in that order; junction bases with no gene match: 4. CDR3 in amino acids: CASRRDRATNEKLFF. The CDR3 region has the DNA TGTGCCAGCAGACGGGACAGAGCAACTAATGAAAAACTGTTTTTT.

This clone was detected ten times or more. The chain combines TRBV7-2 with TRBJ1-6, with D possibly TRBD1 on 5 matching bases. V was pared by 1 base and J by 5 bases, with 9 bases between. CDR3 length: 15 residues. Germline values: CDR1 SGHTA, CDR2 FQGNSA. This CDR3 reads CASSLVAGNNSPLHF. Here the CDR3 DNA reads TGTGCCAGCAGCTTAGTGGCAGGGAATAATTCACCCCTCCACTTT.

The V gene is TRBV6-5, the J gene TRBJ1-2, with TRBD1 identical over 9 bases. Trimming took 3 bases from V and 7 from J; bases not matched to a gene: 12. Looked up from germline, CDR1 is MNHEY and CDR2 is SVGAGI. This CDR3 spans 16 amino acids. The CDR3 is CASSYSGLGQGGGYTF. In DNA form, the CDR3 reads TGTGCCAGCAGTTATTCCGGCCTGGGACAGGGAGGTGGCTACACCTTC.

This clone was detected only a few times. V is TRBV30 and J is TRBJ1-3; D gene unclear. The CDR3 runs 14 residues. V lost 0 bases, J lost 2 bases, and 8 bases lay in between. Germline CDR1 GTSNPN, CDR2 SVGIG (reference sequence). CDR3 region: CAWSVSKTGNTIYF. The CDR3 DNA sequence: TGTGCCTGGAGTGTGAGTAAAACTGGAAACACCATATATTTT.

This clone was found once. The V and J genes are TRBV6-5 and TRBJ2-7, with 8 bases that match TRBD1. There are 13 residues in the CDR3. Germline V gene lookup returns CDR1 MNHEY and CDR2 SVGAGI. Unmatched junction bases numbered 4, after V lost 6 bases and J lost 3 bases. The CDR3 region has the DNA TGTGCCAGCAGCCTGACAGGGGACTACGAGCAGTACTTC. It translates to CASSLTGDYEQYF.

This clone came up once. The J gene is TRBJ1-5, the V gene TRBV6-5; D not certain. Trimming took 10 bases from V and 7 from J, leaving 8 bases between them. CDR3 length equals 10 residues. Germline V CDR1 and CDR2: MNHEY, SVGAGI. The CDR3 region has the DNA TGTGCCACGGAGGAACAGCCCCAGCATTTT. This translates into CATEEQPQHF.

The chain is built from TRBV3-1 (or the pseudogene TRBV3-2) and TRBJ1-2; weak D call: TRBD1 (5 bases). This CDR3 has 16 amino acids. Looked up from germline, CDR1 is LGHDT and CDR2 is YNNKEL (reference sequence). Trimming removed 4 bases at V and 0 bases at J, with 15 bases between. CDR3 region: CASSPHSGGANYGYTF. CDR3 nucleotide sequence: TGTGCCAGCAGCCCCCACTCGGGGGGAGCTAACTATGGCTACACCTTC.

This rearrangement joins TRBV15 to TRBJ2-5; possibly TRBD1 for D (5 bases). CDR3 length: 14 residues. With 1 base removed from V and 3 bases from J, the gap between germline ends came to 9 bases. The germline V gene encodes CDR1 LNHNV and CDR2 YYDKDF (reference sequence). The CDR3 sequence: CATSRGGHEETQYF. In nucleotides, the CDR3 is TGTGCCACCAGCAGAGGAGGACACGAAGAGACCCAGTACTTC.